The 20 T cell receptor beta chains given below trace back to one sample, sequenced in a study of response to subunit inactivated influenza vaccine. TCRdb re-derived calls from the RT-PCR reads in MiXCR, one entry per CDR3 protein. The sample consists of 150,000 to 200,000 distinct CDR3 sequences, 12% of them appearing once. These same records also appear under a second study, on T cells expressing NK-cell markers. This second report adds: What made the TCR beta cDNA was 5'RACE template switching with UMIs.

The specimen comprised CD8+ T cells sorted from PBMCs, sampled roughly 12 days after vaccination. The receptors were gathered from a man over 45 who received an inactivated influenza vaccine.

This clonotype appeared many times. The chain employs TRBV7-2 and TRBJ2-1, with TRBD1 matching 7 bases. The CDR3 spans 16 residues. The J segment lost 5 bases and the V segment lost 6 bases, leaving 13 bases of the junction unmatched. Germline V lookup: CDR1 SGHTA, CDR2 FQGNSA. As DNA, the CDR3 is TGTGCCAGCAGTTTCCCGGGACAGCACCTGGACAATGAGCAGTTCTTC. Its translation: CASSFPGQHLDNEQFF.

In its sample, this clonotype was seen a few times. The chain uses TRBV29-1 and TRBJ1-1, with 9 bases fitting TRBD1. After removal of 6 bases from V and 11 bases from J, the junction contained 10 bases not matched to a gene. The CDR3 contains 12 residues. Germline V gene data show CDR1 as SQVTM and CDR2 as ANQGSEA. In DNA, the CDR3 is TGCAGCGTCGCGACAGGGGGGTACTTGGCTTTCTTT. Translating gives CSVATGGYLAFF. Full variable domain (rest looked up from reference TRBV29-1 and TRBJ1-1): SAVISQKPSRDICQRGTSLTIQCQVDSQVTMMFWYRQQPGQSLTLIATANQGSEATYESGFVIDKFPISRPNLTFSTLTVSNMSPEDSSIYLCSVATGGYLAFFGQGTRLTVV.

This clonotype was detected ten times or more. The rearrangement joins TRBV9 to TRBJ2-3; TRBD1 matches 10 bases. Per the germline V gene, CDR1 is SGDLS and CDR2 is YYNGEE. The CDR3 contains 15 residues. The V gene end was trimmed by 3 bases and the J gene end by 2 bases; junction bases not matched to a gene: 3. CDR3 loop: CASSGDRGYTDTQYF. Here the CDR3 DNA reads TGTGCCAGCAGCGGGGACAGGGGATACACAGATACGCAGTATTTT.

This clonotype was observed at least ten times. Here the CDR3 DNA reads TGCAGCGTATTGGACAGCATGAACACTGAAGCTTTCTTT. Its translation is CSVLDSMNTEAFF. The chain uses TRBV29-1 and TRBJ1-1; weak D call: TRBD1 (6 bases). Germline V lookup: CDR1 SQVTM, CDR2 ANQGSEA. Trimming removed 6 bases from V and 0 bases from J, with 11 bases in between. The CDR3 has 13 residues.

The sample holds a few counts of this clonotype. The J gene is TRBJ2-1, the V gene TRBV6-2 or TRBV6-3; 7 bases match TRBD2. The CDR3 has 15 residues. Germline V gene data show CDR1 as MNHEY and CDR2 as SVGEGT. Germline trimming cut 2 bases from V and 9 bases from J; bases unmatched to any gene: 10. The CDR3 spells CASSYLGAGDSEQFF. For the CDR3, the DNA is TGTGCCAGCAGTTACCTTGGCGCGGGAGATAGTGAGCAGTTCTTC.

This clonotype was seen a handful of times. V and J are TRBV2 and TRBJ2-7, with D perhaps TRBD2 (6 bases). The CDR3 is made up of 15 amino acids. V was shortened by 4 bases and J by 2 bases, with 15 bases between the two germline ends. The germline V gene has CDR1 SNHLY and CDR2 FYNNEI. In DNA, the CDR3 is TGTGCCAGCAGTGTACCTAGCGAGAGAACCTACGAGCAGTACTTC. Translation: CASSVPSERTYEQYF.

The chain links TRBV6-2 or TRBV6-3 to TRBJ2-3; maybe TRBD2 (5 bases). CDR1 and CDR2 from the germline V gene are MNHEY and SVGEGT. V was shortened by 0 bases and J by 0 bases, with 13 bases between the two germline ends. This CDR3 has 17 amino acids. The CDR3 sequence is CASSYSDYLPSTDTQYF. The CDR3 nucleotides read TGTGCCAGCAGTTACTCTGACTACCTGCCGAGCACAGATACGCAGTATTTT.

This clonotype has ten or more counts. The chain employs TRBV15 and TRBJ2-1, with TRBD2 identical over 15 bases. V shed 0 bases, J shed 9 bases, and the junction held 6 bases outside the gene matches. Germline values: CDR1 LNHNV, CDR2 YYDKDF (reference sequence). The CDR3 contains 17 residues. CDR3 coding DNA: TGTGCCACCAGCAGAGATTGGACTAGCGGGAGGGGTGGTGAGCAGTTCTTC. It translates to CATSRDWTSGRGGEQFF.

The chain is built from TRBV2 and TRBJ2-3; TRBD2 matches 12 bases. The junction had 4 bases not matched to a gene; V was cut back by 10 bases and J by 2 bases. Germline loops: CDR1 SNHLY, CDR2 FYNNEI. The CDR3 runs to 14 residues. The CDR3 DNA reads as TGTGCCACCCGACTAGCGGGGGTCACAGATACGCAGTATTTT. Protein product: CATRLAGVTDTQYF.

This clonotype was counted only a few times. The V and J genes are TRBV28 and TRBJ2-1; no clear D gene. The CDR3 consists of 17 residues. V was clipped by 7 bases and J by 3 bases, with 22 bases between them. Germline values: CDR1 MDHEN, CDR2 SYDVKM. The CDR3 protein is CASTTDAQKGFYNEQFF. The CDR3, as DNA: TGTGCCAGCACCACCGATGCCCAGAAGGGCTTCTACAATGAGCAGTTCTTC.

The chain recombines TRBV29-1 with TRBJ2-1; TRBD2 aligns across 9 bases. Trimming at V came to 0 bases and at J to 8 bases, leaving 5 bases not matched to a gene. The CDR3 contains 14 residues. Germline assignment: CDR1 SQVTM and CDR2 ANQGSEA. This CDR3 reads CSVEDAGGPDEQFF. In DNA form, the CDR3 reads TGCAGCGTTGAAGATGCGGGAGGGCCAGATGAGCAGTTCTTC.

This chain connects TRBV6-1 to TRBJ1-4; perhaps TRBD1 as D (6 bases). CDR1 and CDR2 (germline): MNHNS, SASEGT. The CDR3 covers 17 residues. V was clipped by 5 bases and J by 7 bases, with 23 bases between them. The CDR3 region has the DNA TGTGCCAGCAGTAAACTCAGGGGTCACGGCGGACGTGAAAAACTGTTTTTT. Amino acids: CASSKLRGHGGREKLFF.

This clonotype was observed a few times. The chain combines TRBV13 with TRBJ2-5; the D gene is possibly TRBD2 (5 bases). The germline CDR1 and CDR2 sequences are PRHDT and FYEKMQ (reference sequence). The CDR3 is 15 amino acids. V gave up 5 bases and J gave up 5 bases, with 18 bases separating them. The CDR3 is CASSPRTGMQETQYF. Written as DNA, the CDR3 is TGTGCCAGCAGCCCAAGGACGGGAATGCAGGAGACCCAGTACTTC.

This clonotype was observed a few times. The chain is built from TRBV27 and TRBJ2-7, with D perhaps matching TRBD2 (6 bases). This CDR3 region has 14 residues. From germline, CDR1 is MNHEY and CDR2 SMNVEV (reference sequence). V gave up 2 bases and J gave up 5 bases, with 13 bases separating them. Written as DNA, the CDR3 is TGTGCCAGCAGTTTAGGAGGGCCAGGAGACGAGCAGTACTTC. It is translated as CASSLGGPGDEQYF.

The chain recombines TRBV29-1 with TRBJ2-1, with 7 bases matching TRBD2. Losses at the gene ends were 3 bases for V and 7 bases for J; bases not matched to a gene: 9. CDR1 and CDR2 (germline): SQVTM, ANQGSEA. This CDR3 comprises 14 residues. The CDR3 is CSVEAGRASNEQFF. The CDR3 DNA is TGCAGCGTTGAGGCGGGGAGGGCCTCAAATGAGCAGTTCTTC.

Only a few counts were recorded for this clonotype. The chain links TRBV29-1 to TRBJ2-1; no firm D call. V shed 0 bases and J shed 8 bases, with 20 bases lying between them. The CDR3 has 16 residues. Germline CDR1 and CDR2: SQVTM and ANQGSEA. The CDR3 sequence: CSVEDRTLEYFYEQFF. The CDR3 coding sequence is TGCAGCGTTGAAGACAGAACATTAGAATACTTCTATGAGCAGTTCTTC.

V is TRBV29-1 and J is TRBJ2-6, with D unclear. CDR3 size: 14 residues. Trimming shortened V by 0 bases and J by 0 bases, and 3 bases separated the two germline ends. Germline assignment: CDR1 SQVTM and CDR2 ANQGSEA. This chain's CDR3 is CSVEEGSGANVLTF. The DNA of the CDR3 is TGCAGCGTTGAAGAAGGCTCTGGGGCCAACGTCCTGACTTTC.

This clonotype was detected many times. The rearrangement uses TRBV6-2 or TRBV6-3 and TRBJ2-1, with 7 bases that match TRBD1. Trimming took 5 bases from V and 5 from J; bases not matched to a gene: 12. The CDR3 runs to 16 residues. The germline V gene encodes CDR1 MNHEY and CDR2 SVGEGT. CDR3 protein: CASSISGTATNNEQFF. The CDR3, as DNA: TGTGCCAGCAGTATATCGGGGACAGCTACTAACAATGAGCAGTTCTTC.

Many counts were recorded for this clonotype. This chain joins TRBV7-9 and TRBJ2-2; 9 bases agree with TRBD1. In germline, CDR1 is SEHNR, CDR2 FQNEAQ (reference sequence). Trimming took 5 bases from V and 5 from J; bases not matched to a gene: 3. CDR3 length equals 14 residues. The CDR3 here is CASSQGTGTGELFF. The CDR3 nucleotides read TGTGCCAGCAGCCAAGGGACAGGGACCGGGGAGCTGTTTTTT.

This chain connects TRBV3-1 to TRBJ2-7; D gene uncertain. The CDR3 has 14 amino acids. The ends were cut back, 0 bases at V and 5 bases at J, with 11 bases in the middle. The germline V gene has CDR1 LGHDT and CDR2 YNNKEL (reference sequence). Written as DNA, the CDR3 is TGTGCCAGCAGCCAAGAGATAGTGGCAGACGAGCAGTACTTC. Translation: CASSQEIVADEQYF.